This T cell receptor beta chain was retrieved from a study of blood T cell repertoires in COVID-19 (dated by TCRdb to about 2020). Looking at the study overall: The collaborator samples originated in the United States, Italy and Spain and spanned the acute and convalescent phases of COVID-19. The prospective study material was composed of cDNA or gDNA derived from T cells, B-cell-depleted T cells, or PBMCs. The dataset comprised deeply sampled blood TCRbeta repertoires from subjects exposed to, actively infected with, or recovered from COVID-19. A freely available public database, intended as a resource for researchers studying the immune response to SARS-CoV-2, is where the repertoires were released. Samples came from the ongoing ImmuneRACE study (first 160 participants) plus 1,254 subjects from 6 global collaborators. The sample metadata nearly always contained a de-identified subject ID, COVID-19 status, age in years and sex. Where available, HLA class I and class II types were taken from metadata supplied by the sample provider and were not determined by assay-based typing. Study-wide findings and limitations: The amount of clinical and demographic metadata varied by source and participant and was provided uncurated.

The CDR3 starts with the cysteine, ends with the phenylalanine, and has 18 residues. This entry keeps only the CDR3 DNA: 54 bases, framed from base 1. The germline V gene specifies SGDLS as CDR1 and YYNGEE as CDR2. V is trimmed back by 3 bases and J by 4 bases, and the junction contains 7 bases that no gene match accounts for. Turning to this clone: Its antigen remains unidentified. Base qualities were left out, and no much larger clone turns up one base away.

The immunoSEQ Assay, a bias-controlled multiplex PCR, was used to amplify TCRbeta CDR3 regions from genomic DNA. The paper's processing steps were these. The number of nucleated cells in each sample was estimated from the amplification of reference gene primers within the assay. To quantify the absolute abundance of each unique TCRbeta CDR3 rearrangement, sequence reads were collapsed and filtered. Productive Simpson clonality was computed per sample as the square root of Simpson's diversity index over productive rearrangements. In TCRdb, the immuneACCESS table is reduced to in-frame sequences with V and J assigned. These tables do not hold every clone; where another copy was compared, an unresolved V gene accounts for under half, and the others remain unexplained. That table supplies the V and J calls and clone size; D and trimming were determined from the DNA. The sample includes 150,000 to 200,000 clones, with around 87% observed a single time. The top ten clonotypes cover over 9% of the sample.

One collaborating source in Seattle enrolled patients during active infection and followed them longitudinally through the course of disease. Each collaborating institution followed its own protocols to collect whole blood in K2EDTA tubes. For TCRbeta analysis, collaborators shipped samples as frozen whole blood, isolated PBMCs, or DNA extracted from either of those sample types. This sequence originates from a woman aged 70 to 79 with COVID-19, enrolled during active disease. Recombination linked TRBV9 to TRBJ2-2; TRBD2 agrees with 15 junctional bases. The sequenced material came from peripheral blood. The CDR3 protein sequence reads: CASSAGTSGGRFTGELFF. The DNA sequence reads TGTGCCAGCAGCGCCGGGACTAGCGGGGGGCGATTCACCGGGGAGCTGTTTTTT.